Following are 4 T cell receptor beta chains from one sample sequenced in a study of blood T cell repertoires in COVID-19. Data came from immunoSEQ multiplex PCR; TCRdb stores just in-frame clones and leaves some out. The data contain 430,000 or so clones, approximately 90% of them singletons. Sequenced input: PBMCs or T cells enriched from blood (not recorded which). These TCRs come from a woman aged 18-30 years who had been exposed to COVID-19.

The chain employs TRBV28 and TRBJ2-7; TRBD2 matches at 7 bases. V dropped 5 bases and J dropped 3; count of bases not matched to a gene: 7. The CDR3 sequence is 14 residues long. Germline values: CDR1 MDHEN, CDR2 SYDVKM. The CDR3 region is CASSLRDYLYEQYF. DNA of the CDR3: TGTGCCAGCAGTCTCCGGGACTACCTCTACGAGCAGTACTTC.

The V gene is TRBV27, the J gene TRBJ2-3; 11 nucleotides match TRBD2. This CDR3 has 15 amino acids. J was trimmed by 3 bases and V by 7 bases; bases with no gene match: 6. Germline CDR1 MNHEY, CDR2 SMNVEV (reference sequence). The CDR3 nucleotides read TGTGCCAGCATGGCTAGCGGGAGGCGGACAGATACGCAGTATTTT. Its protein is CASMASGRRTDTQYF.

This chain joins TRBV10-3 and TRBJ1-5; no clear D. The CDR3 runs 12 residues. Germline lookup yields CDR1 ENHRY and CDR2 SYGVKD. Between the trimmed V and J ends, which lost 3 bases and 6 bases, there was a span of 6 bases. The DNA of the CDR3 is TGTGCCATCAGTGAAGGGAGTCAGCCCCAGCATTTT. It specifies CAISEGSQPQHF.

The rearrangement uses TRBV9 and TRBJ2-5, with D maybe TRBD2 (5 bases). Between the trimmed V and J ends, which lost 0 bases and 2 bases, there was a span of 14 bases. CDR1 SGDLS and CDR2 YYNGEE come from the germline V gene. The CDR3 is 16 residues long. The CDR3 region is CASSVGILREQETQYF. For the CDR3, the DNA is TGTGCCAGCAGCGTAGGGATTTTGAGGGAGCAAGAGACCCAGTACTTC.